These T cell receptor beta chains were read from a single sample in a study of regulatory T cells in long-lasting Graves disease. A single record per CDR3 protein comes from TCRdb applying MiXCR to the multiplex PCR reads. The table lists about 340,000 distinct CDR3 sequences, less than 20% of them singletons. The specimen comprised peripheral blood mononuclear cells (PBMCs), sampled when the disease was refractory, from a patient treated with antithyroid drugs. All receptors derive from a female donor with Graves disease. Both conserved end residues are part of each CDR3. The D gene is left open where the match is weak. A row's size may be missing; if present it is once, few, many or a size class.

j_call,d_call,v_call,clone_size,cdr3_nt,cdr3_aa
TRBJ2-3,NA,TRBV7-9,NA,TGTGCCAGCAGCTTAGATACGGGAGACACGCAGTATTTT,CASSLDTGDTQYF
TRBJ2-6,NA,TRBV20-1,NA,TGCAGTGCTACTACACTTGGGGCCAACGTCCTGACTTTC,CSATTLGANVLTF
TRBJ1-2,TRBD1,TRBV11-2,many,TGTGCCAGCAGCTTAATGGGACAGGGGAACTATGGCTACACCTTC,CASSLMGQGNYGYTF
TRBJ1-6,NA,TRBV9,NA,TGTGCCAGCAGCCCCTCGAGGTCGGCTAATTCACCCCTCCACTTT,CASSPSRSANSPLHF
TRBJ2-7,TRBD2,TRBV28,many,TGTGCCAGCAGTTTGGCGGGAGGACGCTACGAGCAGTACTTC,CASSLAGGRYEQYF
TRBJ2-7,NA,TRBV7-2,few,TGTGCCAGCAGCTCAACTAGGGACGAGCAGTACTTC,CASSSTRDEQYF
TRBJ1-4,TRBD1,TRBV3-1,many,TGTGCCAGCAACCCAGGGGGGGAAAAACTGTTTTTT,CASNPGGEKLFF
TRBJ1-3,TRBD1,TRBV6-1,NA,TGTGCCAGCAGACGCCCCGGACAGGGAACCTCTGGAAACACCATATATTTT,CASRRPGQGTSGNTIYF
TRBJ1-5,NA,TRBV12-3/TRBV12-4,NA,TGTGTCAGCAGTTTCACCGGCAATCAGCCCCAGCATTTT,CVSSFTGNQPQHF
TRBJ2-7,TRBD1,TRBV12-3/TRBV12-4,many,TGTGCCAGCAGCAATAGGGGGCAGGGCTACGAGCAGTACTTC,CASSNRGQGYEQYF
TRBJ1-5,NA,TRBV12-5,many,TGTGCTAGTGCCTCGATTAGTGGGGAACCCAATCAGCCCCAGCATTTT,CASASISGEPNQPQHF
TRBJ2-2,TRBD2,TRBV20-1,many,TGCAGTGCTATTGAAGCGGGAGGGACCGGGGAGCTGTTTTTT,CSAIEAGGTGELFF
TRBJ2-4,NA,TRBV27,many,TGTGCCAGCAGTTTAGGTAGCCCAAACATTCAGTACTTC,CASSLGSPNIQYF
TRBJ2-7,NA,TRBV7-3,few,TGTGCCAGCAGCCCTCACCCCGGGGCCCGACGTACCTACGAGCAGTACTTC,CASSPHPGARRTYEQYF
TRBJ1-3,TRBD1,TRBV11-3,few,TGTGCCAGCAGCTCGACAGGGAAATATGGAAACACCATATATTTT,CASSSTGKYGNTIYF
TRBJ2-2,NA,TRBV12-3/TRBV12-4,many,TGTGCCAGCAGTTGGTGGGGGAACACCGGGGAGCTGTTTTTT,CASSWWGNTGELFF
TRBJ2-5,NA,TRBV20-1,many,TGCAGTGCAACAAGAGGGGGGGCAGGGGAGACCCAGTACTTC,CSATRGGAGETQYF
TRBJ2-7,TRBD1,TRBV20-1,NA,TGCAGTGCTAGAGATCGGGACAGGGTCAACGAGCAGTACTTC,CSARDRDRVNEQYF
TRBJ2-4,NA,TRBV5-6,few,TGTGCCAGCAGCTTCCATCCGCCAGGACTAGCCAAAAACATTCAGTACTTC,CASSFHPPGLAKNIQYF
TRBJ2-5,NA,TRBV19,many,TGTGCCAGTAGTATCGGCGGGGACAAGACCCAGTACTTC,CASSIGGDKTQYF
TRBJ2-7,NA,TRBV2,many,TGTGCCAGCAGTGATCCCCGGGGGCGTTCCTACGAGCAGTACTTC,CASSDPRGRSYEQYF
TRBJ2-7,TRBD1,TRBV2,many,TGTGCCAGCAGGGAGACAGGGGGCTCCTACGAGCAGTACTTC,CASRETGGSYEQYF
TRBJ2-7,NA,TRBV7-8,NA,TGTGCCAGCAGCTTTTGGGGTTCCTACGAGCAGTACTTC,CASSFWGSYEQYF
TRBJ1-2,NA,TRBV30,few,TGTGCCTGGACTATAGGAGGCGGCTACACCTTC,CAWTIGGGYTF
TRBJ2-7,TRBD2,TRBV18,NA,TGTGCCAGCTCACCGGTCCAGCGGGAGGGGAGGGAGCAGTACTTC,CASSPVQREGREQYF
TRBJ2-2,TRBD2,TRBV7-7,few,TGTGCTAGCAGACGGGACTACCCCGCCGGGGAGCTGTTTTTT,CASRRDYPAGELFF
TRBJ1-1,TRBD1,TRBV18,few,TGTGCCAGCTCGGGGACCGGGACAGAAAGCTCTGAAGCTTTCTTT,CASSGTGTESSEAFF
TRBJ1-5,TRBD1,TRBV27,many,TGTGCCAGCAGTTACACAGGGGGCAATCAGCCCCAGCATTTT,CASSYTGGNQPQHF
TRBJ2-5,TRBD1,TRBV15,many,TGTGCCACCACAAATAGGACAGGGGCCTTCCAAGAGACCCAGTACTTC,CATTNRTGAFQETQYF
TRBJ1-2,NA,TRBV27,NA,TGTGCCAGCAGTTTAAGGTGGGGATTTCATGGCTACACCTTC,CASSLRWGFHGYTF
TRBJ2-3,NA,TRBV2,NA,TGTGCCAGCACCCGGGACTCTACCACAGATACGCAGTATTTT,CASTRDSTTDTQYF
TRBJ2-2,NA,TRBV24-1,few,TGTGCCACCAGTGCCAACACCGGGGAGCTGTTTTTT,CATSANTGELFF
TRBJ1-1,NA,TRBV28,many,TGTGCCAGCACCGACCACTTGCGGGGAAGGGGTAGCATGAACACTGAAGCTTTCTTT,CASTDHLRGRGSMNTEAFF
TRBJ2-7,TRBD1,TRBV5-1,few,TGCGCCAGCAGCTGGTCCCGGGACAGGTCCTACGAGCAGTACTTC,CASSWSRDRSYEQYF
TRBJ2-7,TRBD1,TRBV28,many,TGTGCCAGCAGTTTATGGACAGGGTTCCACGAGCAGTACTTC,CASSLWTGFHEQYF
TRBJ2-1,NA,TRBV2,NA,TGTGCCAACTGGGGGCGGAGCAATGAGCAGTTCTTC,CANWGRSNEQFF
TRBJ1-2,TRBD1,TRBV19,few,TGTGCCAGCTACGGGACAGGGCGATATGGCTACACCTTC,CASYGTGRYGYTF
TRBJ2-7,NA,TRBV7-8,many,TGTGCCAGCAGCCACCAAGTTTACGAGCAGTACTTC,CASSHQVYEQYF
TRBJ1-1,NA,TRBV11-2,many,TGTGCCAGCAGCCAAGGGGGGAGGGGACGGGGAGCTGAAGCTTTCTTT,CASSQGGRGRGAEAFF
TRBJ2-7,NA,TRBV24-1,few,TGTGCCACCAGTGATTTCAGATCCTACGAGCAGTACTTC,CATSDFRSYEQYF
TRBJ1-5,TRBD1,TRBV5-6,many,TGTGCCAGCAGCATCGGGACAGCGTATCAGCCCCAGCATTTT,CASSIGTAYQPQHF
TRBJ1-1,NA,TRBV11-3,many,TGTGCCAGCGCCGATCCACAGGGCACTGAAGCTTTCTTT,CASADPQGTEAFF
TRBJ2-5,NA,TRBV7-9,NA,TGTGCCAGCACCCCTCTAGGACCAAAAGGGACCCAGTACTTC,CASTPLGPKGTQYF
TRBJ1-2,TRBD1,TRBV28,many,TGTGCCAGCAGTCCCTTCCAGGACAGGGGTGGCTACACCTTC,CASSPFQDRGGYTF
TRBJ2-7,NA,TRBV7-9,few,TGTGCCCCTTTTAACGAGCAGTACTTC,CAPFNEQYF
TRBJ2-5,NA,TRBV20-1,few,TGCAGTGCTTCCCGGGTCGGCGCAGGGCAAGAGACCCAGTACTTC,CSASRVGAGQETQYF
TRBJ2-3,NA,TRBV28,NA,TGTGCCAGCAGTCTCCTTCCTACAGGGTCGAGAAGCACAGATACGCAGTATTTT,CASSLLPTGSRSTDTQYF
TRBJ1-5,NA,TRBV13,many,TGTGCCAGCAGCTTAGGCTCCAGGAAACTCAATCAGCCCCAGCATTTT,CASSLGSRKLNQPQHF
TRBJ1-3,TRBD1,TRBV29-1,NA,TGCAGCGTTTCCACAGGGGGCTCTGGAAACACCATATATTTT,CSVSTGGSGNTIYF
TRBJ2-2,NA,TRBV6-2/TRBV6-3,many,TGTGCCAGCAGTTACTCGAAAGCCGGGGAGCTGTTTTTT,CASSYSKAGELFF
TRBJ2-7,NA,TRBV6-1,few,TGTGCCAGCACCATGACATACCTCGAGCAGTACTTC,CASTMTYLEQYF
TRBJ2-7,NA,TRBV6-1,NA,TGTGCCGGCAGTGTACCGGGACTCACCTACGAGCAGTACTTC,CAGSVPGLTYEQYF
TRBJ1-1,NA,TRBV5-1,many,TGCGCCAGCAGCTTGACACCAGCCGACACAGGTTACACTGAAGCTTTCTTT,CASSLTPADTGYTEAFF
TRBJ2-5,NA,TRBV30,many,TGTGCCTGGGGAGTCAGGGTGGGGACCCAGTACTTC,CAWGVRVGTQYF
TRBJ1-5,NA,TRBV12-3/TRBV12-4,many,TGTGCCAGCAGTTCCACGACAACCCTCCTCCAGCATTTT,CASSSTTTLLQHF
TRBJ2-7,TRBD2,TRBV5-1,few,TGCGCCAGCAGCTTGACCGGACTAGGGTCCTACGAGCAGTACTTC,CASSLTGLGSYEQYF
TRBJ1-1,NA,TRBV6-1,many,TGTGCCAGCGACACAGGCTGGAACACTGAAGCTTTCTTT,CASDTGWNTEAFF
TRBJ1-1,NA,TRBV4-3,few,TGCGCCAGCAGCCCTGTGGGAGGAGAAGCTTTCTTT,CASSPVGGEAFF